The sequence of this T cell receptor (beta chain) was determined in a study of low-dose radiotherapy and immunotherapy resistance in tumors. cDNA synthesis used a TRAV/TRBV-specific primer set for both chains. TCRs were amplified for approximately 21 PCR cycles with a constant-region primer and V-primer adapter. TCRdb re-analysed the reads in MiXCR, keeping a single row per CDR3 protein. The sample yields tens of thousands of distinct CDR3 sequences, over 15% seen once. This clonotype occurred many times. The V gene's germline CDR1 is MGHRA and CDR2 YSYEKL. With 1 base removed from V and 4 bases from J, the gap between germline ends came to 5 bases. The CDR3 sequence is 14 residues long. The sample's time point: before trial treatment.

The chain carries TRBV4-1 and TRBJ2-6; D remains unclear. Sample: PBMCs, taken before treatment. The source of this sequence is a male donor with prostate cancer. The CDR3 region is CASSQATGANVLTF. CDR3 coding DNA: TGCGCCAGCAGCCAAGCAACAGGGGCCAACGTCCTGACTTTC.